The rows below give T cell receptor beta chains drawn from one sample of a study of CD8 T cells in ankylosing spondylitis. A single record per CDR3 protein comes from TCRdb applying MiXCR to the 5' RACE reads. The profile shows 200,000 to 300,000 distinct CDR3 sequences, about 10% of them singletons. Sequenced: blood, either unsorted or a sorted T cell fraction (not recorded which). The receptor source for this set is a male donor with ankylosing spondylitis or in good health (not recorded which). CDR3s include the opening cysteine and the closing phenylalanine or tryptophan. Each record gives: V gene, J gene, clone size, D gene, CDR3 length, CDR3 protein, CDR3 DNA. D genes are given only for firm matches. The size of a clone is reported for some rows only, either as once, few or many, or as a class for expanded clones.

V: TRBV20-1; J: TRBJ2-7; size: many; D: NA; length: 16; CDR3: CSAASILTSRLGEQYF; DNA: TGCAGTGCTGCATCCATCCTGACTTCTCGCCTTGGTGAGCAGTACTTC
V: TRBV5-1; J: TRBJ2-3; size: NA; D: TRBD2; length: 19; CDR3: CASSPGLAGAVTSTDTQYF; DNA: TGCGCCAGCAGCCCGGGACTAGCGGGCGCTGTCACTAGCACAGATACGCAGTATTTT
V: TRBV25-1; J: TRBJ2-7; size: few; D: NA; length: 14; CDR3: CASSDRQSNYEQYF; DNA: TGTGCCAGCAGTGATCGGCAGAGCAACTACGAGCAGTACTTC
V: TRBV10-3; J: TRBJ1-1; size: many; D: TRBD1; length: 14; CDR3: CAIRTGGANTEAFF; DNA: TGTGCCATCAGGACAGGGGGTGCGAACACTGAAGCTTTCTTT
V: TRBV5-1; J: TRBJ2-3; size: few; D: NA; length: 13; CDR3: CASSSERGDTQYF; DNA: TGCGCCAGCAGCTCCGAAAGGGGGGATACGCAGTATTTT
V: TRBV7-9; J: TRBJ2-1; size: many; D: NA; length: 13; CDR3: CASTEGGPNEQFF; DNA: TGTGCCAGCACCGAGGGCGGTCCCAATGAGCAGTTCTTC
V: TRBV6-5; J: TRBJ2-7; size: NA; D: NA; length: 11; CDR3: CASRQGSEQYF; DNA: TGTGCCAGCCGCCAGGGCAGCGAGCAGTACTTC
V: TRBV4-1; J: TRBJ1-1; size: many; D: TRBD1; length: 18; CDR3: CASSQFGTGAIVVAEAFF; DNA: TGCGCCAGCAGCCAATTTGGGACAGGGGCGATTGTGGTCGCTGAAGCTTTCTTT
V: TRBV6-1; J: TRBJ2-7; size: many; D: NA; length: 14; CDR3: CASSTRDGSYEQYF; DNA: TGTGCCAGCAGTACCCGGGACGGATCCTACGAGCAGTACTTC
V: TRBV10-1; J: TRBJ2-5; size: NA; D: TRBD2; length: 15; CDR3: CASSESRGLAETQYF; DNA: TGCGCCAGCAGTGAGTCTCGGGGACTAGCGGAGACCCAGTACTTC
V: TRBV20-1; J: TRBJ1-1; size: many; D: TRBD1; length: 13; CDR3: CSADRGRDTEAFF; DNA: TGCAGTGCTGACAGGGGGAGAGACACTGAAGCTTTCTTT
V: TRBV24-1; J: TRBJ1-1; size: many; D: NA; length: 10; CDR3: CATRGDKAFF; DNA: TGTGCCACCAGAGGGGACAAAGCTTTCTTT
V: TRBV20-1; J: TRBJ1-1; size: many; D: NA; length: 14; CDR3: CSANIQGWNTEAFF; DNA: TGCAGTGCTAACATACAGGGATGGAACACTGAAGCTTTCTTT
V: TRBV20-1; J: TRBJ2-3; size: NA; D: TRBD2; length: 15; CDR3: CSARGVAGSTDTQYF; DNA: TGCAGTGCTAGGGGGGTAGCGGGGAGCACAGATACGCAGTATTTT
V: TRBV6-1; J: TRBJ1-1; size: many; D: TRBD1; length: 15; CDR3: CASSRKRQGITEAFF; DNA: TGTGCCAGCAGTAGGAAGAGACAGGGGATTACTGAAGCTTTCTTT
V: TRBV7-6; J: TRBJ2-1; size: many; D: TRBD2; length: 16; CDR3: CASSLVKREGHNEQFF; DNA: TGTGCCAGCAGCTTAGTGAAGCGGGAGGGCCACAATGAGCAGTTCTTC
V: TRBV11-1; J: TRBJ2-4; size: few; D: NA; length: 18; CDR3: CASSLGVGLPVAKNIQYF; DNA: TGTGCCAGCAGCTTAGGCGTGGGGCTTCCAGTAGCCAAAAACATTCAGTACTTC
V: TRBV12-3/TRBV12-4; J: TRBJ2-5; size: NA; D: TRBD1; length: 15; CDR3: CASSLYSDRENAQYF; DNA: TGTGCCAGCAGTCTTTATTCGGACAGGGAAAATGCCCAGTACTTC
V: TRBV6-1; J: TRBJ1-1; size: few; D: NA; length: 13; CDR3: CASSLGHGTEAFF; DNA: TGTGCCAGCAGTCTCGGACATGGGACTGAAGCTTTCTTT
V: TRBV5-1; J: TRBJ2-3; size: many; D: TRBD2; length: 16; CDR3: CASHPTGTSLTDTQYF; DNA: TGCGCCAGCCATCCGACCGGGACTAGTCTCACAGATACGCAGTATTTT
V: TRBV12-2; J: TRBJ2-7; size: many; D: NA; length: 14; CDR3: CASRLAESSYEQYF; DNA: TGTGCAAGTCGCTTGGCAGAGAGCTCCTACGAGCAGTACTTC
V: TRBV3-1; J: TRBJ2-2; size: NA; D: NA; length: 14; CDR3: CASSQVGKTGELFF; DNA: TGTGCCAGCAGCCAAGTGGGAAAGACCGGGGAGCTGTTTTTT
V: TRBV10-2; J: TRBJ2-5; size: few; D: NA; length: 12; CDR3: CASSEPYMGQYF; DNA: TGCGCCAGCAGTGAGCCGTACATGGGCCAGTACTTC
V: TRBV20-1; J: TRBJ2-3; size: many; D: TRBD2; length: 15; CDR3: CSAGGTSGSTDTQYF; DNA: TGCAGTGCTGGGGGCACTAGCGGCTCCACAGATACGCAGTATTTT
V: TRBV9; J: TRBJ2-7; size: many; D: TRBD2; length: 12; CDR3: CASSGLAGEQYF; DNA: TGTGCCAGCAGCGGACTAGCGGGCGAGCAGTACTTC
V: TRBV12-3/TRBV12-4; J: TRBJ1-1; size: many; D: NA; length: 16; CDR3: CASTRAGILTNTEAFF; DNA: TGTGCCAGCACCCGCGCGGGCATACTAACCAACACTGAAGCTTTCTTT
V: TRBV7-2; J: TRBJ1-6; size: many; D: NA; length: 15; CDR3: CASSLTGPSNSPLHF; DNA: TGTGCCAGCAGCTTAACAGGCCCTTCTAATTCACCCCTCCACTTT
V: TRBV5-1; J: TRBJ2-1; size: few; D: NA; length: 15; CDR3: CASSLDGLDHNEQFF; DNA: TGCGCCAGCAGCTTGGATGGGCTGGACCACAATGAGCAGTTCTTC
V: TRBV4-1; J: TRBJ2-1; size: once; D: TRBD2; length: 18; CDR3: CASSQDGRSSGIYNEQFF; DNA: TGCGCCAGCAGCCAAGATGGTCGGTCTAGCGGAATCTACAATGAGCAGTTCTTC
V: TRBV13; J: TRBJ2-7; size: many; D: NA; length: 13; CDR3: CASSLEGAYEQYF; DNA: TGTGCCAGCAGCTTAGAAGGGGCCTACGAGCAGTACTTC
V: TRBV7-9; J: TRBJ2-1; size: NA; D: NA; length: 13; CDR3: CASSLELGGARDF; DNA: TGTGCCAGCAGCTTAGAGCTGGGGGGGGCACGGGACTTC
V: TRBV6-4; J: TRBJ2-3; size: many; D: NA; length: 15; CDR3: CASSAQGPGTDTQYF; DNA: TGTGCCAGCAGCGCACAGGGCCCGGGCACAGATACGCAGTATTTT
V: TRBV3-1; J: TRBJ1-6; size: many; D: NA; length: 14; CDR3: CASRRGSYNSPLHF; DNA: TGTGCCAGCCGTCGCGGCTCCTATAATTCACCCCTCCACTTT
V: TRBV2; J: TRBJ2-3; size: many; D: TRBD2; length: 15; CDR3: CASSARSGGTDTQYF; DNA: TGTGCCAGCAGTGCGCGCAGCGGGGGAACAGATACGCAGTATTTT
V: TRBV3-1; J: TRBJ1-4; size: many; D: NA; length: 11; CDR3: CASSQAEELFF; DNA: TGTGCCAGCAGCCAAGCCGAAGAACTGTTTTTT
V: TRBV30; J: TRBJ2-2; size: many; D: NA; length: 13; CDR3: CAWSPRVTGELFF; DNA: TGTGCCTGGAGTCCTAGGGTGACCGGGGAGCTGTTTTTT
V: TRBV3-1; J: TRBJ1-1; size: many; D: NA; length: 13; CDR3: CASSHYRDTEAFF; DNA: TGTGCCAGCAGTCACTACAGGGACACTGAAGCTTTCTTT
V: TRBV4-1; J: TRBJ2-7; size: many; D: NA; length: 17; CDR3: CASSQGWGSESDYEQYF; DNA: TGCGCCAGCAGCCAAGGGTGGGGGTCCGAGAGCGACTACGAGCAGTACTTC
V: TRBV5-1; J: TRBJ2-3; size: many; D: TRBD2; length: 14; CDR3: CASSLTSGSVTQYF; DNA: TGCGCCAGCAGCTTGACTAGCGGGTCGGTTACGCAGTATTTT
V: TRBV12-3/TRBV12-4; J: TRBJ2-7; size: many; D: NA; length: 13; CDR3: CASSLVPAGEQYF; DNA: TGTGCCAGCAGCTTGGTACCGGCGGGCGAGCAGTACTTC
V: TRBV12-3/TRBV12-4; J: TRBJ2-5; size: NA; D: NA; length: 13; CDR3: CANSFRGAETQYF; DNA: TGTGCCAACAGTTTTCGAGGTGCGGAGACCCAGTACTTC
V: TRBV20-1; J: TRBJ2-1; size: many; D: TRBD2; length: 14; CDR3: CSAWTSGRNNEQFF; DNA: TGCAGTGCTTGGACTAGCGGGAGAAACAATGAGCAGTTCTTC
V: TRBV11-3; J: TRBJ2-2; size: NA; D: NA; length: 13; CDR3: CASSPWGAGELFF; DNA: TGTGCCAGCAGCCCCTGGGGGGCCGGGGAGCTGTTTTTT
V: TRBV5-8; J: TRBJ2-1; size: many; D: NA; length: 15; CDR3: CASSVGQSSYNEQFF; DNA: TGTGCCAGCAGCGTGGGCCAGAGCTCCTACAATGAGCAGTTCTTC
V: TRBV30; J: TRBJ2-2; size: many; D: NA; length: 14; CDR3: CAWRSHPNTGELFF; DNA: TGTGCCTGGAGATCGCACCCGAACACCGGGGAGCTGTTTTTT
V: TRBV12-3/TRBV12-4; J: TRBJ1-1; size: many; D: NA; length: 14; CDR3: CASRKGIMRTEAFF; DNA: TGTGCCAGCAGGAAAGGGATAATGAGGACTGAAGCTTTCTTT
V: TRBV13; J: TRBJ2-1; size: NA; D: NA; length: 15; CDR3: CASSPREVQYNEQFF; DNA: TGTGCCAGCAGCCCTAGGGAGGTGCAGTACAATGAGCAGTTCTTC
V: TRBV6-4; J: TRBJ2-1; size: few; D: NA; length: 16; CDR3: CASSTGRGLAYNEQFF; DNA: TGTGCCAGCAGTACAGGCAGGGGTTTGGCCTACAATGAGCAGTTCTTC
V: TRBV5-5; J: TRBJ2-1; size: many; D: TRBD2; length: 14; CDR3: CASSTSSGSHEQFF; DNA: TGTGCCAGCAGCACGAGTAGCGGGAGCCATGAGCAGTTCTTC
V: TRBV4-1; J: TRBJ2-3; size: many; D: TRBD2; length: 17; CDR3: CASSHGFSGRTGDTQYF; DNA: TGCGCCAGCAGCCATGGATTTAGCGGGAGAACAGGAGATACGCAGTATTTT
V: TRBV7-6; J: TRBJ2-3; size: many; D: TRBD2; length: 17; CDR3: CASSLAGAGDPSDTQYF; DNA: TGTGCCAGCAGCTTAGCTGGAGCGGGGGATCCCTCAGATACGCAGTATTTT
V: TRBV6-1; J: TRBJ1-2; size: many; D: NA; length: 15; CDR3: CASSERWSENYGYTF; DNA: TGTGCCAGCAGTGAACGATGGTCCGAGAACTATGGCTACACCTTC
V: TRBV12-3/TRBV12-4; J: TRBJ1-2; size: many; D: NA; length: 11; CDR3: CASTRSYGYTF; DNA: TGTGCCAGCACAAGGAGCTATGGCTACACCTTC
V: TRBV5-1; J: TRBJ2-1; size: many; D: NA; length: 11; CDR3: CASSRGNEQFF; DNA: TGCGCCAGCAGCCGGGGCAATGAGCAGTTCTTC
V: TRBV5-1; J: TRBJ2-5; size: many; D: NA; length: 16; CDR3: CASSLGSDGPWETQYF; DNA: TGCGCCAGCAGCTTGGGATCGGACGGGCCCTGGGAGACCCAGTACTTC
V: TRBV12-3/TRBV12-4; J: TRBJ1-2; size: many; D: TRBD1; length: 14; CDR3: CASSRQGADYGYTF; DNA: TGTGCCAGCAGTAGACAGGGGGCGGACTATGGCTACACCTTC